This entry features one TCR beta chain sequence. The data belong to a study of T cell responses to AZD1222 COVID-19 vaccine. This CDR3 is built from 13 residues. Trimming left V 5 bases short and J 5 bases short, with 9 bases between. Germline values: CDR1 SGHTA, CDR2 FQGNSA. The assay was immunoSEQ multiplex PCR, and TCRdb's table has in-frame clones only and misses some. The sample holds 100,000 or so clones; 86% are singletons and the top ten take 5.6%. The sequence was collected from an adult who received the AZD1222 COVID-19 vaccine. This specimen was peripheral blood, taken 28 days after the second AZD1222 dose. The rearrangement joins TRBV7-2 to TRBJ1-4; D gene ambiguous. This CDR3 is CASSPRPNEKLFF. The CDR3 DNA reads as TGTGCCAGCAGCCCCCGACCAAATGAAAAACTGTTTTTT.